The subject of this entry is one T cell receptor beta chain. The antigen remains unidentified. These data are taken from a study of blood T cells in healthy people across ages. Study observations and caveats: Diversity of TCR beta per million T cells declined in a roughly linear way with age. Comparison with aged donors showed that long-lived donors had more naive CD4+ cells and higher diversity. With unsorted PBMCs, a conclusive comparison of naive versus antigen-experienced cells was not possible.

It was with a sample-barcoded 5' primer and a J-beta primer mix that a second PCR of about 6 to 12 cycles was run. TCRdb itself ran the 5' RACE reads through MiXCR, one entry per CDR3 protein. Among 650,000 or so distinct CDR3 sequences listed, approximately 52% were seen once. The authors drew around 9.4 milliliters of peripheral blood from each donor. This CDR3 spans 14 amino acids. Per the germline V gene, CDR1 is LGHNA and CDR2 is YSLEER. Trimming removed 1 base from V and 9 bases from J, with 10 bases in between. Sequenced sample: blood. The receptor was derived from a woman of 80 years or more in good health. The chain employs TRBV4-3 and TRBJ1-6; D is ambiguous. CDR3 coding DNA: TGCGCCAGCAGCCAAGTTAGGACCACTTCACCCCTCCACTTT. It specifies CASSQVRTTSPLHF.